This T cell receptor beta chain was identified during a study of cytomegalovirus exposure and HLA in healthy donors. The CDR3 has 14 amino acids. Germline values: CDR1 SNHLY, CDR2 FYNNEI. Losses at the gene ends were 6 bases for V and 3 bases for J; bases not matched to a gene: 8. PCR involved 60 Vbeta and 13 Jbeta primers. Sequencing was performed with immunoSEQ multiplex PCR; in TCRdb, only in-frame clones are kept and a portion is missing. The sample yields over 45,000 clones, around 82% seen once. V usage is TRBV2 and J usage is TRBJ2-7, with 7 bases fitting TRBD1. The origin of this receptor is a boy younger than 18 in good health and CMV-seropositive. The material sequenced was PBMCs. CDR3 region: CASSRTGEVYEQYF. CDR3 coding DNA: TGTGCCAGCAGCCGGACAGGAGAAGTCTACGAGCAGTACTTC. Full variable domain (remainder filled in from reference TRBV2 and TRBJ2-7): EPEVTQTPSHQVTQMGQEVILRCVPISNHLYFYWYRQILGQKVEFLVSFYNNEISEKSEIFDDQFSVERPDGSNFTLKIRSTKLEDSAMYFCASSRTGEVYEQYFGPGTRLTVT.